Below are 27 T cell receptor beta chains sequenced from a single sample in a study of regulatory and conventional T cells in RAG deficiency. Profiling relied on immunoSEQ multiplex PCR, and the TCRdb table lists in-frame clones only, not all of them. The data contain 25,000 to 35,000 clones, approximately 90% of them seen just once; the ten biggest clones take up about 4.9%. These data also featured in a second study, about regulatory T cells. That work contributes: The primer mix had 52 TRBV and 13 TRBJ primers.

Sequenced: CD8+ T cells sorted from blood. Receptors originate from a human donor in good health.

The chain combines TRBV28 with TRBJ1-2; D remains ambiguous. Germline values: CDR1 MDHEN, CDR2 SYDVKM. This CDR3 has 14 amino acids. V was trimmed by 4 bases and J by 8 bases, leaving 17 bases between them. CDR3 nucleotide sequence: TGTGCCAGCAGTTCCCCAGGCGGTGCTCGGGGCTACACCTTC. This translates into CASSSPGGARGYTF.

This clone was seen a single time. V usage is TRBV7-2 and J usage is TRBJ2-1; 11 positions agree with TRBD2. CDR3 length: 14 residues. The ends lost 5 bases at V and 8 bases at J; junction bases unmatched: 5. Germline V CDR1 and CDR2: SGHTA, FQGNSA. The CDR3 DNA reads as TGTGCCAGCAGCCTTAGCGGGGGGGCCGATGAGCAGTTCTTC. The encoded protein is CASSLSGGADEQFF. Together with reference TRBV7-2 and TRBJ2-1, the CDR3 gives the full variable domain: GAGVSQSPSNKVTEKGKDVELRCDPISGHTALYWYRQSLGQGLEFLIYFQGNSAPDKSGLPSDRFSAERTGGSVSTLTIQRTQQEDSAVYLCASSLSGGADEQFFGPGTRLTVL.

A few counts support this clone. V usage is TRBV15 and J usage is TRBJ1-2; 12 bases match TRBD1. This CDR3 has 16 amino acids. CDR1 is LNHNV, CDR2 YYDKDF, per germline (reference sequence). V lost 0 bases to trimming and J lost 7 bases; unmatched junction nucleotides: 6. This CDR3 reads CATSREGGQGAGGYTF. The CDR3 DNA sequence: TGTGCCACCAGCAGAGAGGGGGGACAGGGGGCCGGTGGCTACACCTTC.

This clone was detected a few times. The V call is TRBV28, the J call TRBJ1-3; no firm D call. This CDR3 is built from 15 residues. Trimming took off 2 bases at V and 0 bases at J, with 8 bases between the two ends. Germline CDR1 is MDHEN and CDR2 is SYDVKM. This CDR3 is CASSLATYSGNTIYF. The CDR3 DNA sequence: TGTGCCAGCAGTTTAGCAACCTACTCTGGAAACACCATATATTTT.

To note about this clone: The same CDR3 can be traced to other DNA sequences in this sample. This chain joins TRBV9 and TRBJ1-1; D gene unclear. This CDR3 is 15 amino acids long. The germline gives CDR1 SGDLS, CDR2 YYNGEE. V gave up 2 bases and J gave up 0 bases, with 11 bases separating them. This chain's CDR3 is CASSVDGRMNTEAFF. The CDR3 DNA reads TGTGCCAGCAGCGTCGACGGGAGAATGAACACTGAAGCTTTCTTT.

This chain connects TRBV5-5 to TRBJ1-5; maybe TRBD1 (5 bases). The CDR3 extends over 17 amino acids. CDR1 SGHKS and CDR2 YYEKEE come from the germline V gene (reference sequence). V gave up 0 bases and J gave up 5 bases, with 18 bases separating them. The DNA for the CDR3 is TGTGCCAGCAGCTTGGTCATCGTTGGGGGTTTCGATCAGCCCCAGCATTTT. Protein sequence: CASSLVIVGGFDQPQHF.

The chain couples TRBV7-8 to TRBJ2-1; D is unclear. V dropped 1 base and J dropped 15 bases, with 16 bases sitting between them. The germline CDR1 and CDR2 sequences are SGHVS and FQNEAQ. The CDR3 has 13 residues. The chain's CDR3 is CASSLEISAVGFF. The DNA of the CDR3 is TGTGCCAGCAGCTTAGAGATAAGCGCGGTGGGGTTCTTC.

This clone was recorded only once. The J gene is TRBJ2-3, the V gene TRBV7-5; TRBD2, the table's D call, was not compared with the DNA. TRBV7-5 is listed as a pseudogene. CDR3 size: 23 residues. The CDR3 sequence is CARSYPPVGTSGGTDKRTDTQYF. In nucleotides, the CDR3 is TGTGCCAGAAGCTATCCCCCTGTTGGGACTAGCGGGGGGACCGATAAACGAACAGATACGCAGTATTTT.

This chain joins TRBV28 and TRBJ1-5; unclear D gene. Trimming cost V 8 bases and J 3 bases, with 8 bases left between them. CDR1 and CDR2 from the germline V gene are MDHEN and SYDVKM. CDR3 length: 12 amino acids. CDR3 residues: CASSMDNQPQHF. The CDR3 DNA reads TGTGCCAGCTCGATGGACAATCAGCCCCAGCATTTT.

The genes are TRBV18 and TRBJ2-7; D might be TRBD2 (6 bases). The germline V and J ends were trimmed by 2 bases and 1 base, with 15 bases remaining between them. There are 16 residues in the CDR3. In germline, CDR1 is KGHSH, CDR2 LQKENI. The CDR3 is CASSPSWGERSYEQYF. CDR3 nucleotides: TGTGCCAGCTCACCAAGCTGGGGGGAGAGGTCCTACGAGCAGTACTTC.

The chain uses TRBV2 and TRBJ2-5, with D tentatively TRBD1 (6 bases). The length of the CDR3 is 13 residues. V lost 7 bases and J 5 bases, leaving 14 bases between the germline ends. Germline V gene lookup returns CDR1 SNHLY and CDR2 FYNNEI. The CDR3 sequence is CASNPGVAETQYF. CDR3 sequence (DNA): TGTGCCAGCAATCCAGGGGTGGCCGAGACCCAGTACTTC.

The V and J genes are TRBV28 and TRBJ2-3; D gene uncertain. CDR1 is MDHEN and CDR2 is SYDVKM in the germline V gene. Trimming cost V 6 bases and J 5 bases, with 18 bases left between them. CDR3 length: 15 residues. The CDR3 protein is CASSGGWAALDTQYF. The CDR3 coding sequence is TGTGCCAGCAGCGGTGGTTGGGCGGCTTTAGATACGCAGTATTTT.

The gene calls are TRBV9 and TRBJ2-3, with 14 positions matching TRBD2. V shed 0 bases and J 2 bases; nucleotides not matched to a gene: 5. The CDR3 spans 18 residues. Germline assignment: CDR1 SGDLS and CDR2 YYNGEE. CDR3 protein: CASSVGTSGGFYTDTQYF. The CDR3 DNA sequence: TGTGCCAGCAGCGTAGGGACTAGCGGGGGGTTCTACACAGATACGCAGTATTTT.

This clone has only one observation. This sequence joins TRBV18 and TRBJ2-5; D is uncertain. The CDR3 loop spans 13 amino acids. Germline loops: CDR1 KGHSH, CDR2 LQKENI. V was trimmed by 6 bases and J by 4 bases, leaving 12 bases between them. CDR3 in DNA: TGTGCCAGCTCCATGGACGGTGGAGAGACCCAGTACTTC. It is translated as CASSMDGGETQYF.

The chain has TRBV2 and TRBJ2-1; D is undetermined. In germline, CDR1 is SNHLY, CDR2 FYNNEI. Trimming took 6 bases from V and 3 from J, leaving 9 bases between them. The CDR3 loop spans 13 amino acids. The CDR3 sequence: CASRARVYNEQFF. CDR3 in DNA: TGTGCCAGCAGGGCCCGGGTCTACAATGAGCAGTTCTTC.

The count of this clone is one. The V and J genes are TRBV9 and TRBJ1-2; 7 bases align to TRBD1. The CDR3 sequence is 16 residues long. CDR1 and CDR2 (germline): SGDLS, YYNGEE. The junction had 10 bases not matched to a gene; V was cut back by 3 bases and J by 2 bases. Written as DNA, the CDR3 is TGTGCCAGCAGCGCATTCCCGGGACAGCAGAACTATGGCTACACCTTC. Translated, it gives CASSAFPGQQNYGYTF. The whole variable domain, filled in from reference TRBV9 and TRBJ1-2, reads DSGVTQTPKHLITATGQRVTLRCSPRSGDLSVYWYQQSLDQGLQFLIQYYNGEERAKGNILERFSAQQFPDLHSELNLSSLELGDSALYFCASSAFPGQQNYGYTFGSGTRLTVV.

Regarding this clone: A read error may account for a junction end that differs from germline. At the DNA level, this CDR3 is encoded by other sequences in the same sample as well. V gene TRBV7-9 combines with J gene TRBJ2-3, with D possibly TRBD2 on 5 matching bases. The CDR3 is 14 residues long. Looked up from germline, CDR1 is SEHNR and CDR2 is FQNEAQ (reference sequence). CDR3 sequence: CASRDLTGTDTQYF. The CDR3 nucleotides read TGTGCCAGCAGGGACTTAACGGGCACAGACACGCAGTATTTT.

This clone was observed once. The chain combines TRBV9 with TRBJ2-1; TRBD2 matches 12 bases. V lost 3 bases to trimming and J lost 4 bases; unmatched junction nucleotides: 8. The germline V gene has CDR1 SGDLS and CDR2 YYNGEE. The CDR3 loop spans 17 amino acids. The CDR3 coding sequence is TGTGCCAGCAGCGGAAGACTAGCGGGAGCAGATTACAATGAGCAGTTCTTC. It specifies CASSGRLAGADYNEQFF.

In DNA, the CDR3 is TGTGCCAGCAGTACGACTAGCGCCGCCTACGAGCAGTACTTC. It translates to CASSTTSAAYEQYF. V and J are TRBV6-8 and TRBJ2-7; the match to TRBD2 covers 8 bases. Looked up from germline, CDR1 is MNHGY and CDR2 is SAAAGT. V gave up 5 bases and J gave up 2 bases; unmatched junction bases: 5. The CDR3 loop spans 14 amino acids.

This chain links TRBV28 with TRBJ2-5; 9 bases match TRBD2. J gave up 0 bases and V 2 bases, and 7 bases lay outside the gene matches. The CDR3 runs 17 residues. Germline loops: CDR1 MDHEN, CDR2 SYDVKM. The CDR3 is CASSLPGTSPNQETQYF. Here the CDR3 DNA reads TGTGCCAGCAGTTTACCCGGGACTAGCCCAAACCAAGAGACCCAGTACTTC.

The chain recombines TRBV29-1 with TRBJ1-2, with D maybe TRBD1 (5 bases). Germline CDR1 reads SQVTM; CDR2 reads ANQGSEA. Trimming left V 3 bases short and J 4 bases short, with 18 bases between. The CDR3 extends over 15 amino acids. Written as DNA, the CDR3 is TGCAGCGTTGAGCCTAGGGATGAGGGGCGCTATGGCTACACCTTC. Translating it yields CSVEPRDEGRYGYTF. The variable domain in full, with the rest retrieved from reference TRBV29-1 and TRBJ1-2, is SAVISQKPSRDICQRGTSLTIQCQVDSQVTMMFWYRQQPGQSLTLIATANQGSEATYESGFVIDKFPISRPNLTFSTLTVSNMSPEDSSIYLCSVEPRDEGRYGYTFGSGTRLTVV.

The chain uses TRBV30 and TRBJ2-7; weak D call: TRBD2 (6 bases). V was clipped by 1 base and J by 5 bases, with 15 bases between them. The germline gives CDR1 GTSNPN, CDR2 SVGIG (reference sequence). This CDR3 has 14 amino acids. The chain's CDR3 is CAWSGTTSHHEQYF. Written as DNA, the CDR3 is TGTGCCTGGAGTGGGACTACCTCTCACCACGAGCAGTACTTC.

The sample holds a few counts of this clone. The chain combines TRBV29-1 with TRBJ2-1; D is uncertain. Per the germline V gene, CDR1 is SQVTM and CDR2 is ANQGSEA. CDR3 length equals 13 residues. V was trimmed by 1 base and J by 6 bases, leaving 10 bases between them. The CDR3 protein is CSVEGGSLNEQFF. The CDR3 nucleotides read TGCAGCGTTGAAGGAGGATCCCTCAATGAGCAGTTCTTC.

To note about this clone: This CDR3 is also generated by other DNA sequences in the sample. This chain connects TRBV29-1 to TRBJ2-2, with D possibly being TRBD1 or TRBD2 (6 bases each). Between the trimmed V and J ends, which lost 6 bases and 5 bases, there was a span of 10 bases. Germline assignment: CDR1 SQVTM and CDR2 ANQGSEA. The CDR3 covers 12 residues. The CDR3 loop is CSVEGGTGELFF. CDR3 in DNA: TGCAGCGTCGAGGGGGGAACCGGGGAGCTGTTTTTT.

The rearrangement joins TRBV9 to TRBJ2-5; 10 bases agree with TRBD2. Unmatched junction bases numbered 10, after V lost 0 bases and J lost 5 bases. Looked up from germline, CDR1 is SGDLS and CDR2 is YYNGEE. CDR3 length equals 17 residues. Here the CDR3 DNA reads TGTGCCAGCAGCGTAGTATCTAGCGGGAGTCCAGGGGAGACCCAGTACTTC. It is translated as CASSVVSSGSPGETQYF. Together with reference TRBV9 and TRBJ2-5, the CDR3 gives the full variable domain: DSGVTQTPKHLITATGQRVTLRCSPRSGDLSVYWYQQSLDQGLQFLIQYYNGEERAKGNILERFSAQQFPDLHSELNLSSLELGDSALYFCASSVVSSGSPGETQYFGPGTRLLVL.

The CDR3: CASSLRAPDTQYF. The CDR3 bases are TGTGCCAGCAGTTTAAGGGCGCCAGATACGCAGTATTTT. J is TRBJ2-3 and V is TRBV27; D not resolved. V gave up 2 bases and J gave up 4 bases, with 7 bases separating them. The CDR3 extends over 13 amino acids. CDR1 and CDR2 from the germline V gene are MNHEY and SMNVEV (reference sequence).

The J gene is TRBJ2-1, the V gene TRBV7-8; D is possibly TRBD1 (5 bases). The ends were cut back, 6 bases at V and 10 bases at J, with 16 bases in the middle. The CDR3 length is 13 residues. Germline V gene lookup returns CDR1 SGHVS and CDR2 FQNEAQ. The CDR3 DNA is TGTGCCAGCAGTTTCGAGAAGGGGCTCGAGCAGTTCTTC. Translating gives CASSFEKGLEQFF.